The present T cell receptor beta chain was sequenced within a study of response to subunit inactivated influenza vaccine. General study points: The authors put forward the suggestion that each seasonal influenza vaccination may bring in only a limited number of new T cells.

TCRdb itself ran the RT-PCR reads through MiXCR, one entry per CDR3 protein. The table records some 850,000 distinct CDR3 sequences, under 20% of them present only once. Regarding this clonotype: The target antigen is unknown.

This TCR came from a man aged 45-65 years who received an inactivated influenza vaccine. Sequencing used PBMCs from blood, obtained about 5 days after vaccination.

This CDR3 is CATSVKGAEDTQYF. CDR3 in DNA: TGTGCCACCAGTGTAAAGGGAGCAGAGGATACGCAGTATTTT. The V gene is TRBV24-1, the J gene TRBJ2-3, with D possibly matching TRBD2 (5 bases). Germline V CDR1 and CDR2: KGHDR, SFDVKD. The CDR3 has 14 amino acids. Trimming took off 5 bases at V and 6 bases at J, with 14 bases between the two ends.